This TCR beta chain was obtained from a study of blood T cell repertoires in COVID-19 (dated by TCRdb to the early 2020s). Concerning the study at large: Samples from collaborators originated in the United States, Italy and Spain and spanned both the acute and convalescent phases of COVID-19. The prospective study material was composed of cDNA or gDNA derived from T cells, B-cell-depleted T cells, or PBMCs. Subjects who had been exposed to COVID-19, were actively infected with it, or had recovered from it provided the deeply sampled blood TCRbeta repertoires that made up the dataset. The repertoires were released in a freely available public database meant as a resource for research on the immune response to SARS-CoV-2. Samples were obtained from the ongoing ImmuneRACE study (first 160 participants) and from over a thousand subjects provided by 6 global collaborators. Sample metadata almost always included a de-identified subject ID, COVID-19 status, age in years and sex. HLA class I and class II types, where available, came from metadata supplied by the sample provider rather than from assay-based typing. Points the paper makes about the study in general: Clinical and demographic metadata were provided uncurated, with the amount varying by source and participant.

Points on this clone: Its antigen remains unidentified. Nothing much larger sits one base from this clone, and base qualities are not available.

Measured from the cysteine to the phenylalanine, the CDR3 is 16 residues long. The CDR3 DNA has 48 bases and is translated from base 1. Trimming removed 0 bases from V and 0 bases from J, leaving 11 bases between the germline ends. The germline V gene sets CDR1 to LGHNA and CDR2 to YSLEER. Whole blood was collected in K2EDTA tubes by collaborating institutions according to the institutions' own protocols. For TCRbeta analysis, collaborators shipped samples in one of three forms: frozen whole blood, isolated PBMCs, or DNA extracted from either of those sample types. TCRbeta CDR3 regions were amplified from genomic DNA using the immunoSEQ Assay, a bias-controlled multiplex PCR. As for how the authors treated the data: The number of nucleated cells in each sample was estimated by amplification of reference gene primers within the assay. Sequence reads were collapsed and filtered to measure the absolute abundance of every unique TCRbeta CDR3 rearrangement. Productive Simpson clonality was computed per sample as the square root of Simpson's diversity index over productive rearrangements. The table comes from immuneACCESS by way of TCRdb, which keeps in-frame sequences with V and J called. Part of the clones is missing from these tables; in studies checked, under half for an unresolved V gene and the rest for unknown reasons. D and trimming come from the DNA, and the V and J calls and clone size come from that table. This sample has 150,000 to 200,000 clones in its table, and around four fifths of those were observed once. Of the sample, about a tenth falls within the top ten clones.

Sequenced: peripheral blood. The chain is assembled from TRBV4-3 and TRBJ1-2, and perhaps TRBD1 as D gene, on 6 matching bases. The source is a woman over 75 with active or convalescent COVID-19. The CDR3 has the sequence CASSQDVGQSNYGYTF. In nucleotide form, the sequence is TGCGCCAGCAGCCAAGATGTGGGACAATCTAACTATGGCTACACCTTC.